The clone carrying this TCR beta chain was observed many times. This sample was included in a study of blood T cells in healthy people across ages. The CDR3 has 14 residues. Trimming pared 2 bases from V and 3 bases from J, leaving 11 bases between. CDR1 is SEHNR, CDR2 FQNEAQ, per germline (reference sequence). Sample-barcoded 5' priming and a J-beta primer mix drove a second PCR of roughly 7 to 11 cycles. TCRdb reprocessed the 5' RACE reads with MiXCR, giving one entry per CDR3 protein. The table includes 700,000 to 950,000 distinct CDR3 sequences, roughly 44% detected once. This chain joins TRBV7-9 and TRBJ2-7, with unresolved D. The sequence was collected from a woman in her sixties or seventies in good health. What was sequenced was blood. The CDR3 DNA follows: TGTGCCAGCAGCTTAAGCGACCCCCTCTACGAGCAGTACTTC. Its translation: CASSLSDPLYEQYF.